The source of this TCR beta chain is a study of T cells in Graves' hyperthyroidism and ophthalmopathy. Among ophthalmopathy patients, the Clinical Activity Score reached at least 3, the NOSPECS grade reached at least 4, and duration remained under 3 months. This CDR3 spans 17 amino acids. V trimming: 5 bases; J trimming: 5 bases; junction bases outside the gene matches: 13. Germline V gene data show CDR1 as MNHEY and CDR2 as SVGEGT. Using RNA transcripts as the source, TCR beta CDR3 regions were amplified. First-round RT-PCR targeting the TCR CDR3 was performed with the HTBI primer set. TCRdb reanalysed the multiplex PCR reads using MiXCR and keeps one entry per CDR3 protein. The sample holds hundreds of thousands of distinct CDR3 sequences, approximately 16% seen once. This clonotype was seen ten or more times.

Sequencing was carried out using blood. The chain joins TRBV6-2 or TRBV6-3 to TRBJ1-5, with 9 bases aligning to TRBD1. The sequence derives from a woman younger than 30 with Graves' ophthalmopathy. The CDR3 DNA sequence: TGTGCCAGCAGTACCTCTCCGGGACAGGGTCTTTATCAGCCCCAGCATTTT. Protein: CASSTSPGQGLYQPQHF.